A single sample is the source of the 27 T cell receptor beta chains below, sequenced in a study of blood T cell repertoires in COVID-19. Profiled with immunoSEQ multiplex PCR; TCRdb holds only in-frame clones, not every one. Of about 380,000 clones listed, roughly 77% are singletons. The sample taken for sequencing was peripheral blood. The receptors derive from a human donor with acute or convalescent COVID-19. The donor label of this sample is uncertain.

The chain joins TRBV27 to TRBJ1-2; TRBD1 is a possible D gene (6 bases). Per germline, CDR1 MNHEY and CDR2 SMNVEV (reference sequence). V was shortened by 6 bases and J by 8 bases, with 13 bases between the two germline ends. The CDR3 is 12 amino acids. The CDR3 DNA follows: TGTGCCAGCAGCCCACAGGGAAGAGGCTACACCTTC. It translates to CASSPQGRGYTF.

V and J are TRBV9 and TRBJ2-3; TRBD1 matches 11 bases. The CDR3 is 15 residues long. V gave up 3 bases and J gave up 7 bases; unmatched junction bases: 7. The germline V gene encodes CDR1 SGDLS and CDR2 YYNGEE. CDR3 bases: TGTGCCAGCAGCGCCCGGGACAGGGGGTCTAATACGCAGTATTTT. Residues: CASSARDRGSNTQYF.

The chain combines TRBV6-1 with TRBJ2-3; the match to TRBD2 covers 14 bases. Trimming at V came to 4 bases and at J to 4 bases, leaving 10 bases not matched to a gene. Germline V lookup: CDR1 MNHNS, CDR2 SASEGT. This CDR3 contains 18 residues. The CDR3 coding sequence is TGTGCCAGCAGTGTTTCCGGGACTAGCGGGAGTTGGGCAGATACGCAGTATTTT. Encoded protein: CASSVSGTSGSWADTQYF.

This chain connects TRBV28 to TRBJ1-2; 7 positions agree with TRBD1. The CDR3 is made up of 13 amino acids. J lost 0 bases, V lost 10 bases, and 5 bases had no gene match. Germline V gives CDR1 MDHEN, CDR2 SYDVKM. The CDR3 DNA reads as TGTGCCACACGGGACAGTACTAACTATGGCTACACCTTC. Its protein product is CATRDSTNYGYTF.

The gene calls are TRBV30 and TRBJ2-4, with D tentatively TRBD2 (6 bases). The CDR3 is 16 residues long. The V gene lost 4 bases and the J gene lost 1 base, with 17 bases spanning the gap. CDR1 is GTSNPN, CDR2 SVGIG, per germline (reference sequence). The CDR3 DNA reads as TGTGCCTGGAAAGGCTTCGGGGGAGTCGCCAAAAACATTCAGTACTTC. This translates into CAWKGFGGVAKNIQYF.

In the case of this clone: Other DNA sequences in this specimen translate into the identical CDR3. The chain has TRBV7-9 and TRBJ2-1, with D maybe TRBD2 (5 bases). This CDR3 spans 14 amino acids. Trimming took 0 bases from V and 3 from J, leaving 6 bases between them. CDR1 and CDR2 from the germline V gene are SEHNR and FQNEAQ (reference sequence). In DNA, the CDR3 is TGTGCCAGCAGCTTAGCCGCGGGCTACAATGAGCAGTTCTTC. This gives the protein CASSLAAGYNEQFF. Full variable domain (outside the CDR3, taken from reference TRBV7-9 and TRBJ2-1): DTGVSQNPRHKITKRGQNVTFRCDPISEHNRLYWYRQTLGQGPEFLTYFQNEAQLEKSRLLSDRFSAERPKGSFSTLEIQRTEQGDSAMYLCASSLAAGYNEQFFGPGTRLTVL.

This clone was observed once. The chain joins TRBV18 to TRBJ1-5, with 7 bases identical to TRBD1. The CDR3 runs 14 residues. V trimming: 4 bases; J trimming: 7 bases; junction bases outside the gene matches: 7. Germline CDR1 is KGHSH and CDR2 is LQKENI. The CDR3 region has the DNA TGTGCCAGCTCACGATCGACAGGGAGACAGCCCCAGCATTTT. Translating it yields CASSRSTGRQPQHF.

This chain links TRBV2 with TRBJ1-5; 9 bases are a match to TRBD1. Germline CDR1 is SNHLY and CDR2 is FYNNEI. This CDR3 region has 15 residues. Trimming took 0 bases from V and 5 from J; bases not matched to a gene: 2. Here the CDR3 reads CASSEAGTGYQPQHF. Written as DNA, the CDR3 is TGTGCCAGCAGTGAAGCGGGGACAGGGTATCAGCCCCAGCATTTT.

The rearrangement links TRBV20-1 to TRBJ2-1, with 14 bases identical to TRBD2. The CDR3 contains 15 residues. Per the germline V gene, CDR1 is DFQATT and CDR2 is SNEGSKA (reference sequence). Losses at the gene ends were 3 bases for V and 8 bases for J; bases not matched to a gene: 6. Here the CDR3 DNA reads TGCAGTGCTAGTTTGGGGACTAGCGGGGGTGATGAGCAGTTCTTC. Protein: CSASLGTSGGDEQFF.

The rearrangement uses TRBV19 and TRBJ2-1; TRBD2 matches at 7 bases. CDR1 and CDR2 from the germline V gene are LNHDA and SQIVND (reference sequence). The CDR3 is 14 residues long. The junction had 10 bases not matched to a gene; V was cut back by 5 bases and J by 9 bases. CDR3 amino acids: CASSFRAGSGEQFF. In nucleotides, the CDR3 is TGTGCCAGTAGTTTCAGAGCGGGGTCGGGTGAGCAGTTCTTC.

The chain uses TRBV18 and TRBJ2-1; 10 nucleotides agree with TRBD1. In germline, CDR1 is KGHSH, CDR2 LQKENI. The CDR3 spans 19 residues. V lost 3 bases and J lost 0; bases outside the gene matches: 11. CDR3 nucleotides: TGTGCCAGCTCACCGACGGGACAGGGGATACCGAGCTCCTACAATGAGCAGTTCTTC. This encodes CASSPTGQGIPSSYNEQFF.

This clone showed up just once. CDR3 region: CASGGGGGYTF. Written as DNA, the CDR3 is TGTGCCAGCGGAGGTGGCGGGGGCTACACCTTC. V and J are TRBV6-5 and TRBJ1-2; D gene ambiguous. This CDR3 has 11 amino acids. Trimming stripped 8 bases from V and 8 bases from J, with 12 bases between. From germline, CDR1 is MNHEY and CDR2 SVGAGI.

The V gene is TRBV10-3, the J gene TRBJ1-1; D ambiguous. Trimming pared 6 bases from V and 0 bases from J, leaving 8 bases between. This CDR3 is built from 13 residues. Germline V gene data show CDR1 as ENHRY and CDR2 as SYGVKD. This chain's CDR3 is CAISLQMNTEAFF. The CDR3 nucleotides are TGTGCCATCAGCTTGCAGATGAACACTGAAGCTTTCTTT.

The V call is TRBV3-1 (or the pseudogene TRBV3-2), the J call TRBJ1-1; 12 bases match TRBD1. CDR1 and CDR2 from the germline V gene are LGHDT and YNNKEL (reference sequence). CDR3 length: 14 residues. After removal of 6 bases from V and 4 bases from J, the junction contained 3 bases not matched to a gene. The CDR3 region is CASRGQGAGTEAFF. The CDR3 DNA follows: TGTGCCAGCAGGGGACAGGGGGCGGGCACTGAAGCTTTCTTT.

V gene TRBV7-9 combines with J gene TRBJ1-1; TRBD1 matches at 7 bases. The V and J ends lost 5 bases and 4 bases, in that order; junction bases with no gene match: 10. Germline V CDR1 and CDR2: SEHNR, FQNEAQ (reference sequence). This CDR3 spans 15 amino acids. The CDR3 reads CASSLSDRVITEAFF. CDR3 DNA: TGTGCCAGCAGCCTTTCCGACAGGGTCATCACTGAAGCTTTCTTT.

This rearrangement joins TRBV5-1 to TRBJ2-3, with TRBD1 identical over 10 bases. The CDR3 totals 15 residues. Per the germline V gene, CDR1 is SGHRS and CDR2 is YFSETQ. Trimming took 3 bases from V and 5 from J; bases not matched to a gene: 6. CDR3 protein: CASSSTGGWEDTQYF. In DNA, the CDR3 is TGCGCCAGCAGCTCGACAGGGGGCTGGGAAGATACGCAGTATTTT.

CDR3 protein: CASSSWTDFQETQYF. CDR3 in DNA: TGTGCCAGTAGTAGTTGGACGGACTTCCAAGAGACCCAGTACTTC. The chain links TRBV19 to TRBJ2-5; a weak D match, TRBD2 (5 bases). The CDR3 covers 15 residues. V lost 4 bases and J 1 base, leaving 13 bases between the germline ends. Germline CDR1 and CDR2: LNHDA and SQIVND (reference sequence).

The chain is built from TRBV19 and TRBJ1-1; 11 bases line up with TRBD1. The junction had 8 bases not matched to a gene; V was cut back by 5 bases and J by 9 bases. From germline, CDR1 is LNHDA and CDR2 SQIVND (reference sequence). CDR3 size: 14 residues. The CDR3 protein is CASSSDRGRGQAFF. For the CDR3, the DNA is TGTGCCAGTAGTTCGGACAGGGGGCGGGGGCAAGCTTTCTTT. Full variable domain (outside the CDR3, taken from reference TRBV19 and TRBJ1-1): DGGITQSPKYLFRKEGQNVTLSCEQNLNHDAMYWYRQDPGQGLRLIYYSQIVNDFQKGDIAEGYSVSREKKESFPLTVTSAQKNPTAFYLCASSSDRGRGQAFFGQGTRLTVV.

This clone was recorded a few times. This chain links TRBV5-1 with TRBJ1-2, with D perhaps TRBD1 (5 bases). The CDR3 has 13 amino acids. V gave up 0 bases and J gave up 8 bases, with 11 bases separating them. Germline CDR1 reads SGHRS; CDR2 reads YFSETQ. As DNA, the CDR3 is TGCGCCAGCAGCTTGGGCGGGGGGATCGGCTACACCTTC. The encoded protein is CASSLGGGIGYTF.

The CDR3 DNA reads as TGTGCCAGCAAATTGACAGGGGTGGAAAAACTGTTTTTT. This sequence encodes CASKLTGVEKLFF. The chain joins TRBV6-5 to TRBJ1-4; 8 bases are a match to TRBD1. This CDR3 has 13 residues. V gave up 7 bases and J gave up 8 bases; unmatched junction bases: 6. CDR1 is MNHEY, CDR2 SVGAGI, per germline.

CDR3 region: CASSPTHGYTF. In DNA form, the CDR3 reads TGTGCCAGCAGCCCCACTCATGGCTACACCTTC. The chain recombines TRBV28 with TRBJ1-2; no firm D call. This CDR3 spans 11 amino acids. Trimming removed 6 bases at V and 6 bases at J, with 8 bases between. The V gene's germline CDR1 is MDHEN and CDR2 SYDVKM.

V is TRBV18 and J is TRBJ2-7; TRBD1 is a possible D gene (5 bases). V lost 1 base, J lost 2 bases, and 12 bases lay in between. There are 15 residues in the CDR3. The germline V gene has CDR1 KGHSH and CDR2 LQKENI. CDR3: CASSPRTTAPYEQYF. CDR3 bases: TGTGCCAGCTCACCACGAACGACAGCACCCTACGAGCAGTACTTC.

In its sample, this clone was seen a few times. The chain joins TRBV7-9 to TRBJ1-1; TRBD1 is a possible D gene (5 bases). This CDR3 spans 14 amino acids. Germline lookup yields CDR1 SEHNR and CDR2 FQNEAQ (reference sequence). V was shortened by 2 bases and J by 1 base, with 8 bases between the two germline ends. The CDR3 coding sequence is TGTGCCAGCAGCTTACTACAGGAGAACACTGAAGCTTTCTTT. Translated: CASSLLQENTEAFF.

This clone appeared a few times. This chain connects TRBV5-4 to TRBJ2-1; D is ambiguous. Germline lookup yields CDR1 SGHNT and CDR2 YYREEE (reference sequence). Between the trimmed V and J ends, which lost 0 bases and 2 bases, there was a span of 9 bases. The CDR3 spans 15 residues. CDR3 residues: CASSLGAPAYNEQFF. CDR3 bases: TGTGCCAGCAGCTTGGGAGCTCCCGCCTACAATGAGCAGTTCTTC.

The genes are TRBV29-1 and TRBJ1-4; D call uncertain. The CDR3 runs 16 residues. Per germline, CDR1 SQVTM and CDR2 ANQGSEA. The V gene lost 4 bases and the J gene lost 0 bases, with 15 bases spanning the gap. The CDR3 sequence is CSVGTPGIATNEKLFF. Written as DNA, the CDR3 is TGCAGCGTTGGGACGCCGGGGATAGCAACTAATGAAAAACTGTTTTTT.

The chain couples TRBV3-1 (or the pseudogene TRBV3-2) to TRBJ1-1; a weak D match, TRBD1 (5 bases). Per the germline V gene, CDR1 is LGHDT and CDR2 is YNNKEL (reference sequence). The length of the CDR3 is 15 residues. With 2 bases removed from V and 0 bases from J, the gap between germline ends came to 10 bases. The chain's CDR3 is CASSQPGLMNTEAFF. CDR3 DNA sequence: TGTGCCAGCAGCCAACCAGGGCTCATGAACACTGAAGCTTTCTTT.

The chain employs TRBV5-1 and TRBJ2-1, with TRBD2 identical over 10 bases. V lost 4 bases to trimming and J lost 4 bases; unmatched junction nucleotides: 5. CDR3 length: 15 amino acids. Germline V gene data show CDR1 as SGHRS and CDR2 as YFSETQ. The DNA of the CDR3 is TGCGCCAGCAGCCTGACTAGCGGGCCTTACAATGAGCAGTTCTTC. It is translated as CASSLTSGPYNEQFF.